The subject of this entry is one T cell receptor (beta chain). The data were taken from a study of cytomegalovirus exposure and HLA in healthy donors. Overall study: Genotyping showed roughly 77% of 398 donors falling in the Caucasian-associated ancestry cluster.

The PCR contained 60 Vbeta and 13 Jbeta primers. Some clones are missing from TCRdb's copy, which holds only in-frame ones; the method was immunoSEQ multiplex PCR. This sample has about 200,000 clones; roughly 80% occur once, and the top ten carry more than 0.35%. Germline CDR1 reads MRHNA; CDR2 reads SNTAGT. V lost 4 bases and J 5 bases, leaving 9 bases between the germline ends. This CDR3 has 13 residues. The V and J genes are TRBV6-4 and TRBJ2-1; D uncertain. Material: PBMCs. This TCR was sampled from a male donor in good health and CMV-seropositive. This chain's CDR3 is CASSVSENNEQFF. The CDR3 bases are TGTGCCAGCAGTGTCTCGGAGAACAATGAGCAGTTCTTC.